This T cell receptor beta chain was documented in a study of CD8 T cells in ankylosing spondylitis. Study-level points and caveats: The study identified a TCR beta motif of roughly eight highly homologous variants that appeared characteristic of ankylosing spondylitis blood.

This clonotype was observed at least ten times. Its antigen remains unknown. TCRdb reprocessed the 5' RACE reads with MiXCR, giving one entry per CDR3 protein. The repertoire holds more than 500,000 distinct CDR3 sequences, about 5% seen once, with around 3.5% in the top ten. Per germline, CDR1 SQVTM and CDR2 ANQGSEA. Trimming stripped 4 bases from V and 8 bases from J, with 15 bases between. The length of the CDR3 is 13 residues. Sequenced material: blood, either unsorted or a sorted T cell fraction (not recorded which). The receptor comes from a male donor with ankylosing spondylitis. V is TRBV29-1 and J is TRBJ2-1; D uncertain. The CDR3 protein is CSVVKGPADEQFF. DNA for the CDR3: TGCAGCGTTGTTAAGGGTCCGGCGGATGAGCAGTTCTTC.